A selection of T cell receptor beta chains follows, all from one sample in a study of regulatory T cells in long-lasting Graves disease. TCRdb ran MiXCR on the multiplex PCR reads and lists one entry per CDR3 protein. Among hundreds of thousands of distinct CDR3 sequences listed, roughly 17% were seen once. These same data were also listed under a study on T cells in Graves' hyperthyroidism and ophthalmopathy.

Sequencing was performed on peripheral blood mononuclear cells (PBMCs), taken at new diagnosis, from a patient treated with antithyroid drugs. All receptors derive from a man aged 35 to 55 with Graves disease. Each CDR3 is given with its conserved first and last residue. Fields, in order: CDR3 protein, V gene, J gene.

CDR3 protein: CASSARNRELETQYF; V gene: TRBV7-9; J gene: TRBJ2-5
CDR3 protein: CASSIAAGYQPQHF; V gene: TRBV19; J gene: TRBJ1-5
CDR3 protein: CASTASLMNTEAFF; V gene: TRBV28; J gene: TRBJ1-1
CDR3 protein: CSTQGRGTDTQYF; V gene: TRBV20-1; J gene: TRBJ2-3
CDR3 protein: CASSLRRVIQPQHF; V gene: TRBV7-2; J gene: TRBJ1-5
CDR3 protein: CASSSQGGAGETQYF; V gene: TRBV7-3; J gene: TRBJ2-5
CDR3 protein: CASSLVAGKETQYF; V gene: TRBV7-2; J gene: TRBJ2-5
CDR3 protein: CDSSLSGQGAPYGYTF; V gene: TRBV27; J gene: TRBJ1-2
CDR3 protein: CASSLASLAETQYF; V gene: TRBV5-5; J gene: TRBJ2-5
CDR3 protein: CASSLKDGYTF; V gene: TRBV7-9; J gene: TRBJ1-2
CDR3 protein: CASSSHRGSGELFF; V gene: TRBV7-9; J gene: TRBJ2-2
CDR3 protein: CATRLDRSYGYTF; V gene: TRBV24-1; J gene: TRBJ1-2